This entry lists 17 T cell receptor beta chains sequenced from one sample in a study of cytomegalovirus exposure and HLA in healthy donors. PCR involved 60 Vbeta and 13 Jbeta primers. The repertoire was sequenced with immunoSEQ multiplex PCR; TCRdb's copy has only in-frame clones and lacks some. The sample contains fewer than 150,000 clones, 70% of which appear only once. The source material was PBMCs. Receptors were obtained from a woman younger than 45 in good health and CMV-seronegative.

The chain links TRBV7-3 to TRBJ2-5, with 7 bases aligning to TRBD2. Germline V gives CDR1 SGHTA, CDR2 FQGTGA. The CDR3 runs to 15 residues. V shed 5 bases, J shed 5 bases, and the junction held 11 bases outside the gene matches. The CDR3 nucleotides are TGTGCCAGCAGCCCAGCCCCAGGGAGGGCGGAGACCCAGTACTTC. It codes for CASSPAPGRAETQYF.

The chain couples TRBV6-1 to TRBJ1-5, with TRBD1 identical over 7 bases. Trimming removed 1 base from V and 6 bases from J; junction bases left unmatched: 6. Germline lookup yields CDR1 MNHNS and CDR2 SASEGT. This CDR3 spans 15 amino acids. CDR3 bases: TGTGCCAGCAGTGAAGGGGTGGCAGGGGGTCAGCCCCAGCATTTT. Protein sequence: CASSEGVAGGQPQHF.

The V call is TRBV27, the J call TRBJ2-1, with D tentatively TRBD2 (7 bases). The CDR3 consists of 15 residues. In germline, CDR1 is MNHEY, CDR2 SMNVEV (reference sequence). The V gene lost 7 bases and the J gene lost 8 bases, with 21 bases spanning the gap. The CDR3 sequence: CASKGELASPHEQFF. The CDR3 nucleotides are TGTGCCAGCAAGGGGGAACTAGCGAGTCCCCATGAGCAGTTCTTC.

J is TRBJ2-3 and V is TRBV10-2, with 8 bases aligning to TRBD2. The CDR3 is made up of 18 amino acids. CDR1 and CDR2 (germline): WSHSY, SAAADI. Germline trimming cut 3 bases from V and 0 bases from J; bases unmatched to any gene: 11. The CDR3 loop reads CASSESISSGFSTDTQYF. Written as DNA, the CDR3 is TGCGCCAGCAGTGAATCAATATCTAGCGGGTTTAGCACAGATACGCAGTATTTT.

The J gene is TRBJ2-1, the V gene TRBV18, with D maybe TRBD2 (8 bases). The V and J ends lost 6 bases and 6 bases respectively, with 21 bases between them. The CDR3 is 16 residues long. Germline V CDR1 and CDR2: KGHSH, LQKENI. CDR3 nucleotides: TGTGCCAGCTCCCCGGGGGGGACAGCGGCTGCCAATGAGCAGTTCTTC. Its translation: CASSPGGTAAANEQFF.

This chain links TRBV5-8 with TRBJ1-5; D unclear. Per the germline V gene, CDR1 is SGHTS and CDR2 is YDEGEE. This CDR3 comprises 17 residues. The ends were cut back, 4 bases at V and 0 bases at J, with 17 bases in the middle. Here the CDR3 reads CASSTPLRANSNQPQHF. The CDR3 coding sequence is TGTGCCAGCAGCACCCCCCTACGAGCTAATAGCAATCAGCCCCAGCATTTT.

Comments on this clone: Other DNA sequences of this sample code for an identical CDR3. The chain joins TRBV5-1 to TRBJ2-2; D is uncertain. The germline V gene has CDR1 SGHRS and CDR2 YFSETQ. V lost 0 bases and J 6 bases, leaving 6 bases between the germline ends. There are 13 residues in the CDR3. CDR3 nucleotide sequence: TGCGCCAGCAGCTTGGTCTCGGCCGGGGAGCTGTTTTTT. Its translation is CASSLVSAGELFF.

The chain is built from TRBV2 and TRBJ2-7, with D perhaps matching TRBD1 or TRBD2 (5 bases each). Trimming pared 1 base from V and 7 bases from J, leaving 11 bases between. CDR3 size: 13 residues. The germline gives CDR1 SNHLY, CDR2 FYNNEI. CDR3 in DNA: TGTGCCAGCAGTGAAGTGCGGTGGGGGGAGCAGTACGTC. Its translation is CASSEVRWGEQYV.

The chain has TRBV6-4 and TRBJ2-1; 14 nucleotides agree with TRBD2. Germline V CDR1 and CDR2: MRHNA, SNTAGT. This CDR3 spans 19 amino acids. J lost 4 bases, V lost 6 bases, and 14 bases had no gene match. Here the CDR3 DNA reads TGTGCCAGCAGCGGGGACAGCCCCGGACTAGCGGGAGGATACAATGAGCAGTTCTTC. Protein sequence: CASSGDSPGLAGGYNEQFF.

J is TRBJ2-7 and V is TRBV9; perhaps TRBD2 as D (7 bases). CDR3 length: 16 residues. The germline V gene has CDR1 SGDLS and CDR2 YYNGEE. V was pared by 2 bases and J by 2 bases, with 17 bases between. For the CDR3, the DNA is TGTGCCAGCAGCGTGGGGCGGGGGCTTAGACCCTACGAGCAGTACGTC. Translation gives CASSVGRGLRPYEQYV.

J is TRBJ1-4 and V is TRBV18, with D perhaps TRBD1 (5 bases). The V gene's germline CDR1 is KGHSH and CDR2 LQKENI. This CDR3 has 16 residues. V lost 3 bases, J lost 1 base, and 12 bases lay in between. CDR3 sequence (DNA): TGTGCCAGCTCACCCTTCGAAGGGGTAACTAATGAAAAACTGTTTTTT. Encoded protein: CASSPFEGVTNEKLFF.

CDR3 in DNA: TGTGCCAGTAGTGTTACTAGCGGGAGTGAGACCCAGTACTTC. Residues: CASSVTSGSETQYF. This rearrangement joins TRBV19 to TRBJ2-5, with TRBD2 matching over 11 bases. CDR1 is LNHDA and CDR2 is SQIVND in the germline V gene (reference sequence). The CDR3 runs to 14 residues. Trimming at V came to 5 bases and at J to 5 bases, leaving 4 bases not matched to a gene.

The V and J genes are TRBV11-2 and TRBJ2-7; 7 bases match TRBD2. V lost 5 bases, J lost 0 bases, and 7 bases stayed unmatched. Germline V gives CDR1 SGHAT, CDR2 FQNNGV. The CDR3 extends over 15 amino acids. The CDR3 DNA reads as TGTGCCAGCAGCATAAGCGGGACGATCTCCTACGAGCAGTACTTC. It is translated as CASSISGTISYEQYF.

The chain carries TRBV5-1 and TRBJ2-7; possibly TRBD1 for D (5 bases). This CDR3 spans 14 amino acids. Trimming removed 2 bases at V and 0 bases at J, with 9 bases between. The germline V gene encodes CDR1 SGHRS and CDR2 YFSETQ. The CDR3, as DNA: TGCGCCAGCAGCTTAACAGGAAACTCCTACGAGCAGTACGTC. Translated, it gives CASSLTGNSYEQYV.

The chain has TRBV6-6 and TRBJ2-3; 9 nucleotides agree with TRBD2. The J segment lost 5 bases and the V segment lost 10 bases, leaving 10 bases of the junction unmatched. The length of the CDR3 is 14 residues. Per the germline V gene, CDR1 is MNHNY and CDR2 is SVGAGI (reference sequence). The CDR3 nucleotides are TGTGCCACTCGATTACTAGCGGGCGAAGATACGCAGTATTTT. Its protein product is CATRLLAGEDTQYF.

V is TRBV7-9 and J is TRBJ2-1; TRBD2 matches 12 bases. The CDR3 covers 11 residues. After removal of 11 bases from V and 8 bases from J, the junction contained 1 base not matched to a gene. Per the germline V gene, CDR1 is SEHNR and CDR2 is FQNEAQ (reference sequence). CDR3 in DNA: TGTGCCGGACTAGCGGGGTATGAGCAGTTCTTC. As protein: CAGLAGYEQFF.

This clone was picked up a small number of times. J is TRBJ1-2 and V is TRBV4-3; TRBD1 aligns across 10 bases. The CDR3 spans 15 residues. J gave up 13 bases and V 0 bases, and 11 bases lay outside the gene matches. Germline V CDR1 and CDR2: LGHNA, YSLEER. CDR3 DNA sequence: TGCGCCAGCAGCCAAGACCGCTGGGACAGGGGAGTATTCACCTTC. Translating it yields CASSQDRWDRGVFTF.